This T cell receptor beta chain stems from a study of response to subunit inactivated influenza vaccine. The germline V gene has CDR1 MNHNS and CDR2 SASEGT. This CDR3 is 12 amino acids long. Trimming took 9 bases from V and 5 from J, leaving 11 bases between them. TCRdb fed the RT-PCR reads into MiXCR, producing one record per CDR3 protein. This sample has about 570,000 distinct CDR3 sequences, with 10% to 12% found just once. This sample also appeared in a second study, on T cells expressing NK-cell markers. That publication notes: TCR beta cDNA was made by 5'RACE template switching with UMIs. It was sorted CD3+CD56-NKG2C+, CD3+CD56+NKG2C- and CD3+CD56+NKG2C+ T cells that provided the TCR beta repertoires. One of eight sequenced donors was HCMV-seronegative; the other seven were seropositive. With an anti-gamma-delta TCR antibody, sorting in several experiments was kept to alpha-beta TCR T cells. Once again these clonotypes came out on top in the CD3+CD56-NKG2C+ fraction of a few donors.

The material was PBMCs from blood, obtained on the day of vaccination. This TCR came from a man aged 45-65 years who received an inactivated influenza vaccine. This chain links TRBV6-1 with TRBJ2-1; D is perhaps TRBD2 (5 bases). In nucleotides, the CDR3 is TGTGCCAGTTACACGGGGAACAATGAGCAGTTCTTC. Protein: CASYTGNNEQFF.